This passage covers 28 T cell receptor beta chains from one sample sequenced in a study of blood T cell repertoires in COVID-19. Sequencing was performed with immunoSEQ multiplex PCR; in TCRdb, only in-frame clones are kept and a portion is missing. This sample carries about 180,000 clones, roughly 85% of them seen once, and the ten largest clones take under 7%. The sequenced sample was peripheral blood. The receptors shown here come from a woman in her fifties or sixties with COVID-19, enrolled during active disease.

This clone appeared a few times. For the CDR3, the DNA is TGTGCCAGCAGTGACTACTCGACAGGGGGCTTGAACACTGAAGCTTTCTTT. Translating gives CASSDYSTGGLNTEAFF. The V and J genes are TRBV6-1 and TRBJ1-1; 10 nucleotides match TRBD1. With 3 bases clipped from V and 0 bases from J, the junction kept 7 bases outside the gene matches. CDR1 and CDR2 (germline): MNHNS, SASEGT. This CDR3 contains 17 residues.

The chain joins TRBV25-1 to TRBJ1-1, with a possible D match to TRBD1 (5 bases). This CDR3 region has 15 residues. The V gene's germline CDR1 is MGHDK and CDR2 SYGVNS. Trimming took 3 bases from V and 4 from J, leaving 15 bases between them. In DNA form, the CDR3 reads TGTGCCAGCAGTGAGACCTCTCGGGGGGGCACTGAAGCTTTCTTT. Its protein product is CASSETSRGGTEAFF.

This clone showed up just once. The chain has TRBV6-2 or TRBV6-3 and TRBJ1-5; 7 nucleotides match TRBD1. This CDR3 comprises 15 residues. V lost 5 bases to trimming and J lost 6 bases; unmatched junction nucleotides: 10. Looked up from germline, CDR1 is MNHEY and CDR2 is SVGEGT. As DNA, the CDR3 is TGTGCCAGCAGTAAACGACAGGGTTGGATTCAGCCCCAGCATTTT. As protein: CASSKRQGWIQPQHF.

This sequence joins TRBV7-9 and TRBJ2-2; D gene unclear. This CDR3 is built from 15 residues. V shed 5 bases and J shed 1 base, with 11 bases lying between them. In germline, CDR1 is SEHNR, CDR2 FQNEAQ (reference sequence). Here the CDR3 DNA reads TGTGCCAGCAGCCCGGTAGAACTGAACACCGGGGAGCTGTTTTTT. Amino acid sequence: CASSPVELNTGELFF.

The chain combines TRBV19 with TRBJ2-2; D remains ambiguous. Germline lookup yields CDR1 LNHDA and CDR2 SQIVND (reference sequence). Deletions cut 5 bases from V and 7 bases from J, with 14 bases between. The CDR3 has 14 residues. CDR3 in DNA: TGTGCCAGTAGTGGGTCAGGCCTGGGCGGGGAGCTGTTTTTT. Its translation: CASSGSGLGGELFF.

V is TRBV9 and J is TRBJ2-3; no clear D. The CDR3 contains 13 residues. V was clipped by 0 bases and J by 0 bases, with 2 bases between them. Germline-derived CDR1 and CDR2 are SGDLS and YYNGEE. DNA of the CDR3: TGTGCCAGCAGCGTAGTAAGCACAGATACGCAGTATTTT. This encodes CASSVVSTDTQYF.

This chain's CDR3 is CASSLRGTWIHGEQFF. CDR3 sequence (DNA): TGTGCCAGCAGTTTACGGGGGACTTGGATACATGGTGAGCAGTTCTTC. V usage is TRBV28 and J usage is TRBJ2-1, with a possible D match to TRBD2 (6 bases). This CDR3 has 16 residues. CDR1 MDHEN and CDR2 SYDVKM come from the germline V gene. Trimming shortened V by 2 bases and J by 9 bases, and 20 bases separated the two germline ends.

V usage is TRBV3-1 (or the pseudogene TRBV3-2) and J usage is TRBJ2-7; 11 nucleotides line up with TRBD2. Germline V gene lookup returns CDR1 LGHDT and CDR2 YNNKEL (reference sequence). The J segment lost 6 bases and the V segment lost 4 bases, leaving 2 bases of the junction unmatched. This CDR3 is built from 13 residues. CDR3 in amino acids: CASSRTSGSEQYF. For the CDR3, the DNA is TGTGCCAGCAGCCGGACTAGCGGGTCCGAGCAGTACTTC.

The V and J genes are TRBV3-1 (or the pseudogene TRBV3-2) and TRBJ2-3; D unclear. This CDR3 is built from 15 residues. Germline V gives CDR1 LGHDT, CDR2 YNNKEL (reference sequence). The ends were cut back, 0 bases at V and 0 bases at J, with 7 bases in the middle. The CDR3 coding sequence is TGTGCCAGCAGCCAAGATCCCACTAGCACAGATACGCAGTATTTT. Residues: CASSQDPTSTDTQYF.

This clone was picked up a small number of times. V is TRBV24-1 and J is TRBJ2-3; 10 nucleotides line up with TRBD2. The germline V gene encodes CDR1 KGHDR and CDR2 SFDVKD. V was pared by 4 bases and J by 7 bases, with 10 bases of the junction left unmatched. This CDR3 contains 16 residues. CDR3 loop: CATSDTLAGEQHTQYF. In nucleotides, the CDR3 is TGTGCCACCAGTGACACTCTAGCGGGGGAGCAACATACGCAGTATTTT.

This clone has only a few counts. The chain has TRBV6-2 or TRBV6-3 and TRBJ1-2; D unclear. Germline V gene lookup returns CDR1 MNHEY and CDR2 SVGEGT. V gave up 5 bases and J gave up 7 bases, with 14 bases separating them. The CDR3 loop spans 13 amino acids. CDR3 sequence (DNA): TGTGCCAGCAGTGTAACAGAATGGCGTGGCTACACCTTC. Translated, it gives CASSVTEWRGYTF.

The gene calls are TRBV7-9 and TRBJ2-7; unclear D gene. Trimming took off 5 bases at V and 2 bases at J, with 10 bases between the two ends. CDR1 is SEHNR and CDR2 is FQNEAQ in the germline V gene (reference sequence). This CDR3 region has 13 residues. CDR3 residues: CASSGRHPYEQYF. CDR3 in DNA: TGTGCCAGCAGCGGGCGACACCCCTACGAGCAGTACTTC.

This clone showed up just once. The V gene is TRBV7-8, the J gene TRBJ2-1; TRBD1 matches at 7 bases. The CDR3 contains 14 residues. V lost 5 bases to trimming and J lost 10 bases; unmatched junction nucleotides: 11. Germline CDR1 SGHVS, CDR2 FQNEAQ. The CDR3 DNA follows: TGTGCCAGCAGCACCCGGGACAGACTCAAAGAGCAGTTCTTC. Protein sequence: CASSTRDRLKEQFF.

The rearrangement links TRBV19 to TRBJ1-5; TRBD1 aligns across 10 bases. The ends lost 6 bases at V and 3 bases at J; junction bases unmatched: 8. Germline lookup yields CDR1 LNHDA and CDR2 SQIVND (reference sequence). The CDR3 length is 16 residues. CDR3 in DNA: TGTGCCAGTAGCCGACCGGGACAGGGGAACAATCAGCCCCAGCATTTT. Translation: CASSRPGQGNNQPQHF. Combining the CDR3 with reference TRBV19 and TRBJ1-5 gives the whole variable domain DGGITQSPKYLFRKEGQNVTLSCEQNLNHDAMYWYRQDPGQGLRLIYYSQIVNDFQKGDIAEGYSVSREKKESFPLTVTSAQKNPTAFYLCASSRPGQGNNQPQHFGDGTRLSIL.

The chain employs TRBV7-6 and TRBJ2-5, with 7 positions matching TRBD2. V was clipped by 2 bases and J by 5 bases; unmatched bases: 5. CDR1 and CDR2 from the germline V gene are SGHVS and FNYEAQ. This CDR3 contains 14 residues. The CDR3 nucleotides are TGTGCCAGCAGCTTAATAGCGGGCGGGGAGACCCAGTACTTC. It specifies CASSLIAGGETQYF.

The CDR3 DNA reads TGTGCCAGCAGCTTAATCGCGGACGAGCAGTACTTC. This sequence encodes CASSLIADEQYF. The chain carries TRBV7-9 and TRBJ2-7, with no clear D. The CDR3 loop spans 12 amino acids. The V and J ends lost 2 bases and 5 bases respectively, with 7 bases between them. CDR1 is SEHNR and CDR2 is FQNEAQ in the germline V gene (reference sequence).

The chain has TRBV6-4 and TRBJ1-2, with TRBD1 as a possible D gene (5 bases). CDR3 length: 12 residues. From germline, CDR1 is MRHNA and CDR2 SNTAGT. V was shortened by 3 bases and J by 8 bases, with 10 bases between the two germline ends. The CDR3 protein is CASSEEGRGYTF. CDR3 in DNA: TGTGCCAGCAGTGAGGAGGGACGGGGCTACACCTTC.

The J gene is TRBJ1-5, the V gene TRBV19; D is unresolved. The V gene lost 3 bases and the J gene lost 6 bases, with 9 bases spanning the gap. The CDR3 loop spans 13 amino acids. In germline, CDR1 is LNHDA, CDR2 SQIVND (reference sequence). The CDR3 loop reads CASSIGRGQPQHF. The CDR3 DNA reads as TGTGCCAGTAGTATCGGCCGGGGTCAGCCCCAGCATTTT.

The V call is TRBV9, the J call TRBJ1-6; the D gene is possibly TRBD1 (6 bases). CDR3 length equals 15 residues. V shed 0 bases and J shed 4 bases, with 8 bases lying between them. Germline loops: CDR1 SGDLS, CDR2 YYNGEE. The CDR3 DNA reads TGTGCCAGCAGCGTAGGGACAGCTTATAATTCACCCCTCCACTTT. It yields the protein CASSVGTAYNSPLHF.

The chain joins TRBV7-2 to TRBJ2-7; the D is unclear. V was shortened by 5 bases and J by 5 bases, with 13 bases between the two germline ends. Germline CDR1 reads SGHTA; CDR2 reads FQGNSA. This CDR3 has 13 amino acids. In DNA form, the CDR3 reads TGTGCCAGCAGCCCTCCGGGTCGCAACGAGCAGTACTTC. Translating gives CASSPPGRNEQYF.

The chain carries TRBV5-8 and TRBJ1-4; D is ambiguous. V lost 6 bases and J 6 bases, leaving 9 bases between the germline ends. The CDR3 extends over 12 amino acids. The germline gives CDR1 SGHTS, CDR2 YDEGEE. CDR3 protein: CASTTSYEKLFF. CDR3 sequence (DNA): TGTGCCAGCACAACATCGTATGAAAAACTGTTTTTT.

The chain joins TRBV9 to TRBJ2-7; the match to TRBD1 covers 10 bases. Unmatched junction bases numbered 6, after V lost 2 bases and J lost 7 bases. CDR1 is SGDLS, CDR2 YYNGEE, per germline. The CDR3 is 14 residues long. CDR3 DNA sequence: TGTGCCAGCAGCGTCGGGACAGGGGAAGGTGAGCAGTACTTC. This codes for CASSVGTGEGEQYF.

The chain employs TRBV3-1 (or the pseudogene TRBV3-2) and TRBJ2-5; a weak D match, TRBD1 (5 bases). Trimming cost V 7 bases and J 5 bases, with 14 bases left between them. This CDR3 contains 13 residues. CDR1 and CDR2 (germline): LGHDT, YNNKEL (reference sequence). In DNA form, the CDR3 reads TGTGCCAGCAAAGGGGCCCCTAGGGAGACCCAGTACTTC. Translation gives CASKGAPRETQYF.

This sequence joins TRBV19 and TRBJ2-7; D may be TRBD2 (5 bases). V gave up 3 bases and J gave up 4 bases, with 19 bases separating them. CDR1 is LNHDA, CDR2 SQIVND, per germline (reference sequence). The CDR3 extends over 16 amino acids. The CDR3 protein is CASSIEWKRYQYEQYF. CDR3 nucleotides: TGTGCCAGTAGTATCGAGTGGAAGCGGTATCAATACGAGCAGTACTTC. Full variable domain (rest looked up from reference TRBV19 and TRBJ2-7): DGGITQSPKYLFRKEGQNVTLSCEQNLNHDAMYWYRQDPGQGLRLIYYSQIVNDFQKGDIAEGYSVSREKKESFPLTVTSAQKNPTAFYLCASSIEWKRYQYEQYFGPGTRLTVT.

This clone is a singleton in its sample. The V gene is TRBV7-6, the J gene TRBJ2-5; D might be TRBD1 (5 bases). The CDR3 runs to 15 residues. Between the trimmed V and J ends, which lost 3 bases and 3 bases, there was a span of 14 bases. The germline CDR1 and CDR2 sequences are SGHVS and FNYEAQ. CDR3 DNA: TGTGCCAGCAGCTTGTTGCCAGGGTTAGAAGAGACCCAGTACTTC. This codes for CASSLLPGLEETQYF.

The chain carries TRBV30 and TRBJ1-5; D uncertain. Looked up from germline, CDR1 is GTSNPN and CDR2 is SVGIG (reference sequence). There are 16 residues in the CDR3. The germline V and J ends were trimmed by 1 base and 0 bases, with 13 bases remaining between them. CDR3 bases: TGTGCCTGGAGTGAGTTAGATTATTATAGCAATCAGCCCCAGCATTTT. Its translation: CAWSELDYYSNQPQHF.

This clone occurred a few times. CDR3 sequence (DNA): TGTGCCAGCTTAGCGGGGTACCAAGAGACCCAGTACTTC. Protein sequence: CASLAGYQETQYF. The chain carries TRBV7-3 and TRBJ2-5, with TRBD2 matching over 8 bases. The CDR3 has 13 residues. J gave up 0 bases and V 8 bases, and 2 bases lay outside the gene matches. The germline V gene encodes CDR1 SGHTA and CDR2 FQGTGA.

The chain is built from TRBV7-6 and TRBJ1-4; 8 bases fit TRBD1. The CDR3 is made up of 14 amino acids. Germline V gene lookup returns CDR1 SGHVS and CDR2 FNYEAQ. Unmatched junction bases numbered 9, after V lost 7 bases and J lost 8 bases. Here the CDR3 DNA reads TGTGCCAGCAAAGCAGGGGGCGTAGGGGAAAAACTGTTTTTT. Translation: CASKAGGVGEKLFF. The whole variable domain, remainder taken from reference TRBV7-6 and TRBJ1-4, is GAGVSQSPRYKVTKRGQDVALRCDPISGHVSLYWYRQALGQGPEFLTYFNYEAQQDKSGLPNDRFSAERPEGSISTLTIQRTEQRDSAMYRCASKAGGVGEKLFFGSGTQLSVL.